The clone carrying this TCR beta chain was seen repeatedly, ten times or more. The antigen remains unidentified. This sample is part of a study of CD8 T cells in ankylosing spondylitis. Broader study findings: As for the disease-linked clones, they showed a CD8+ phenotype and occurred at relatively low frequencies in peripheral blood. In ankylosing spondylitis patients, matched synovial fluid reportedly showed significant enrichment of disease-linked clones.

Germline-derived CDR1 and CDR2 are SGHRS and YFSETQ. There are 14 residues in the CDR3. V dropped 0 bases and J dropped 8; count of bases not matched to a gene: 7. MiXCR, applied by TCRdb to the 5' RACE reads, yields one record per CDR3 protein. The repertoire holds approximately 46,000 distinct CDR3 sequences, with 11% as singletons. The clonotype originates from a male donor with ankylosing spondylitis or in good health (not recorded which). J is TRBJ1-1 and V is TRBV5-1, with TRBD1 matching over 7 bases. The sequencing input was blood, either unsorted or a sorted T cell fraction (not recorded which). CDR3 in amino acids: CASSLGPDRTEAFF. CDR3 sequence (DNA): TGCGCCAGCAGCTTGGGGCCGGACAGGACAGAAGCTTTCTTT.